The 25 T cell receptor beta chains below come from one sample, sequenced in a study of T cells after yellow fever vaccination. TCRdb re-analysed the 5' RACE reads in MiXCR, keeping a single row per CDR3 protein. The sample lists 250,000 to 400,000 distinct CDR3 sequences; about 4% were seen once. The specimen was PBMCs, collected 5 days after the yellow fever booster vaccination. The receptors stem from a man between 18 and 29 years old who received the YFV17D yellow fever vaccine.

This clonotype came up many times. The CDR3 DNA follows: TGCGCCAGCAGCTTGGGTGTCAGGGGCACCGGGGAGCTGTTTTTT. Its protein is CASSLGVRGTGELFF. The gene calls are TRBV5-1 and TRBJ2-2; D might be TRBD1 (6 bases). There are 15 residues in the CDR3. The V end lost 0 bases, the J end lost 4 bases, and 10 bases lay between the germline ends. Germline V CDR1 and CDR2: SGHRS, YFSETQ.

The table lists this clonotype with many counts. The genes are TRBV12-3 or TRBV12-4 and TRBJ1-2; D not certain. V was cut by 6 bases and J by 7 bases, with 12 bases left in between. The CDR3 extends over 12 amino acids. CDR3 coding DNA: TGTGCCAGCAGCCATTTTCCCGGTGGCTACACCTTC. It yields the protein CASSHFPGGYTF.

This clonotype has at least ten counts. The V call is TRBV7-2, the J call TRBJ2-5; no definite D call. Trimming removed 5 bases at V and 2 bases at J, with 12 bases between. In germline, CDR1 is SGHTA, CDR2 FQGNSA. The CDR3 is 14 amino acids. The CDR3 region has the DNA TGTGCCAGCAGCCCATTGGGGATACAAGAGACCCAGTACTTC. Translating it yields CASSPLGIQETQYF.

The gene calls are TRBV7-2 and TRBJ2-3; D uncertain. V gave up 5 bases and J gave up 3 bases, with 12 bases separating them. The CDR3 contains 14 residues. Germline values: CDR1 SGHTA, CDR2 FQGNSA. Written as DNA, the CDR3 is TGTGCCAGCAGCCCCCTCGAGGAGACAGATACGCAGTATTTT. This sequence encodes CASSPLEETDTQYF.

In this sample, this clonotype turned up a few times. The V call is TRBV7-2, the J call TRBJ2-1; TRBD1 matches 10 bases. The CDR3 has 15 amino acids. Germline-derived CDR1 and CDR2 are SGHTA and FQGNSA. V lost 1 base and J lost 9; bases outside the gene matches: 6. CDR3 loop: CASSLEGTGVGEQFF. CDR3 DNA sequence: TGTGCCAGCAGCTTAGAAGGGACAGGGGTAGGTGAGCAGTTCTTC. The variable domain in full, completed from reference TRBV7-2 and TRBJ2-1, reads GAGVSQSPSNKVTEKGKDVELRCDPISGHTALYWYRQSLGQGLEFLIYFQGNSAPDKSGLPSDRFSAERTGGSVSTLTIQRTQQEDSAVYLCASSLEGTGVGEQFFGPGTRLTVL.

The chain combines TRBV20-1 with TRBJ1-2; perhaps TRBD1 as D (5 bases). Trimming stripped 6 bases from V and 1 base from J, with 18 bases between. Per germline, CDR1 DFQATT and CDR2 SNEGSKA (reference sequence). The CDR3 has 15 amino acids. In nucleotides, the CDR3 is TGCAGTGCCCCGATACGGACACCCAATAACTATGGCTACACCTTC. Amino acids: CSAPIRTPNNYGYTF.

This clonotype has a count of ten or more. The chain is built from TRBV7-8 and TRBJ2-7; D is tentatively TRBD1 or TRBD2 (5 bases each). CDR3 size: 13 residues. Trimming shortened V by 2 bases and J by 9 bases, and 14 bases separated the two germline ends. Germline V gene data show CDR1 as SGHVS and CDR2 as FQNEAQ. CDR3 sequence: CASSLRGSGGQYV. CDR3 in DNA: TGTGCCAGCAGCTTAAGAGGGAGTGGGGGGCAGTACGTC.

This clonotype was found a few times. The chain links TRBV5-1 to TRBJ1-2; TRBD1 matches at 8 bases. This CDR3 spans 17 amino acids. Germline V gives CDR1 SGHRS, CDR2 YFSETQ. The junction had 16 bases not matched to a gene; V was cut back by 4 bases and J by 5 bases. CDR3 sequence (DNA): TGCGCCAGCAGCCCACGGACAGGGATCCTTACCCTATATGGCTACACCTTC. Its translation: CASSPRTGILTLYGYTF.

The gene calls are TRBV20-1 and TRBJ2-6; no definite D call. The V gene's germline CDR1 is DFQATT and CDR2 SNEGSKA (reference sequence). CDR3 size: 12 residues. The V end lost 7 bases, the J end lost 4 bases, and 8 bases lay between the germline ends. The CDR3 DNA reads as TGCAGTGGCCTATCCGGGGCCAACGTCCTGACTTTC. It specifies CSGLSGANVLTF.

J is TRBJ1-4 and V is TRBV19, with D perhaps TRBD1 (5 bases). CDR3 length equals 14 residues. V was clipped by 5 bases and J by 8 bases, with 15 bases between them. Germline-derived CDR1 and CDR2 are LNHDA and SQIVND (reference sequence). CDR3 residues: CASSPAQGGEKLFF. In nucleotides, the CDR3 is TGTGCCAGTAGTCCCGCGCAGGGAGGAGAAAAACTGTTTTTT.

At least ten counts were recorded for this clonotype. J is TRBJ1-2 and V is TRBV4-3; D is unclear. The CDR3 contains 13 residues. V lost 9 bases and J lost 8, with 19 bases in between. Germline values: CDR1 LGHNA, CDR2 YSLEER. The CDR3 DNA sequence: TGCGCCAGAATGCATTGGCACCTATGGGGCTACACCTTC. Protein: CARMHWHLWGYTF.

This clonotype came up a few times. The CDR3 protein is CASSSVENRRQGKTRETQYF. CDR3 nucleotides: TGTGCCAGCAGTTCGGTGGAGAATCGGCGACAGGGAAAGACCAGGGAGACCCAGTACTTC. The rearrangement links TRBV27 to TRBJ2-5; 7 nucleotides agree with TRBD1. V was clipped by 4 bases and J by 5 bases; unmatched bases: 25. The germline V gene has CDR1 MNHEY and CDR2 SMNVEV (reference sequence). CDR3 length: 20 residues.

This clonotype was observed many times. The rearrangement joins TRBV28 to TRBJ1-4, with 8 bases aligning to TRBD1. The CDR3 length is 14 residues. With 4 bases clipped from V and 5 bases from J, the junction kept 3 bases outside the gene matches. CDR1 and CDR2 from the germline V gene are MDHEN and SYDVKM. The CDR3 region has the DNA TGTGCCAGCAGTTGGACAGGGATAAATGAAAAACTGTTTTTT. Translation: CASSWTGINEKLFF. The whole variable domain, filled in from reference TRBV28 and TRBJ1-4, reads DVKVTQSSRYLVKRTGEKVFLECVQDMDHENMFWYRQDPGLGLRLIYFSYDVKMKEKGDIPEGYSVSREKKERFSLILESASTNQTSMYLCASSWTGINEKLFFGSGTQLSVL.

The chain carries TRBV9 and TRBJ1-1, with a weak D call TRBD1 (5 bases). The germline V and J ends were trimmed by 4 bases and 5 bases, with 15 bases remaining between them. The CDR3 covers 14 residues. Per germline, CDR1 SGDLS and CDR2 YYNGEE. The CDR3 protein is CASSQTRDSTEAFF. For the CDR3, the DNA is TGTGCCAGCAGCCAAACCCGGGACTCGACTGAAGCTTTCTTT.

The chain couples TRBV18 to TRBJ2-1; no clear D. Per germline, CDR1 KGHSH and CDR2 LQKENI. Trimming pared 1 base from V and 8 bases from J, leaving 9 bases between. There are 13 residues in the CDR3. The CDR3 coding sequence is TGTGCCAGCTCACCACAGGCTATTCATGAGCAGTTCTTC. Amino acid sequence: CASSPQAIHEQFF.

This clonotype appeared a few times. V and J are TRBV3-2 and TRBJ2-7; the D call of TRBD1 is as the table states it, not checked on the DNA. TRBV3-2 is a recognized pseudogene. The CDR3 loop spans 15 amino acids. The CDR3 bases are TGTGCCAGCAGTCCAAGGGGGCACAATTCCTACGAGCAGTACTTC. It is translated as CASSPRGHNSYEQYF.

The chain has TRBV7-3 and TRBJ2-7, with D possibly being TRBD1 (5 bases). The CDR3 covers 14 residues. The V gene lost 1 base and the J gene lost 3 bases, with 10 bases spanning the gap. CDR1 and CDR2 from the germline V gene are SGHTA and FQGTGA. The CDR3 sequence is CASSLSPQGYEQYF. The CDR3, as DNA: TGTGCCAGCAGCTTAAGCCCCCAGGGCTACGAGCAGTACTTC.

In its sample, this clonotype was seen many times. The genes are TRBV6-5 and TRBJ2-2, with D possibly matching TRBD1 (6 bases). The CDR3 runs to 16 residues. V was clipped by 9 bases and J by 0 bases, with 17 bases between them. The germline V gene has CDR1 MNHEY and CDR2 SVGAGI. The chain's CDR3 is CASHGAGAANTGELFF. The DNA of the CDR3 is TGTGCCAGTCACGGGGCAGGGGCTGCGAACACCGGGGAGCTGTTTTTT.

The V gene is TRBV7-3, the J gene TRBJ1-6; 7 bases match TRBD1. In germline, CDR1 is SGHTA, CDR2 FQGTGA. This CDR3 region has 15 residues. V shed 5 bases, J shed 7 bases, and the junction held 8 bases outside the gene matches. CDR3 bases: TGTGCCAGCAGCCAAGACAGGGAATGGAATTCACCCCTCCACTTT. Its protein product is CASSQDREWNSPLHF.

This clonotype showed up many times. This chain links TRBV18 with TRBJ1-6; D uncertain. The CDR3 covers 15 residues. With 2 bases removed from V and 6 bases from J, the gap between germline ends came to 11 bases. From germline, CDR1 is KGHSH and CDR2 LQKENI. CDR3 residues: CASSPAAAPNSPLHF. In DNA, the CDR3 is TGTGCCAGCTCACCAGCGGCAGCCCCTAATTCACCCCTCCACTTT.

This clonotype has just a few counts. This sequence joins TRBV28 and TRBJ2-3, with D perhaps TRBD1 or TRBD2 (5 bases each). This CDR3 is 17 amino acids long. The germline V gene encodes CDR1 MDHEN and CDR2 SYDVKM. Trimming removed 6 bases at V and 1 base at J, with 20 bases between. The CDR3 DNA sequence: TGTGCCAGCAGCCGCCGGGGCGGACGCCCGCGCACAGATACGCAGTATTTT. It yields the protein CASSRRGGRPRTDTQYF.

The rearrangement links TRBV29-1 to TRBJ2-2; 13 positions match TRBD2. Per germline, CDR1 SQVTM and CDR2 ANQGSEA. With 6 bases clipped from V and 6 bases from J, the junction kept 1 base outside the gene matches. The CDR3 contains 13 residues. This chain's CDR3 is CSVTSGGAGELFF. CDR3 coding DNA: TGCAGCGTAACTAGCGGGGGGGCCGGGGAGCTGTTTTTT.

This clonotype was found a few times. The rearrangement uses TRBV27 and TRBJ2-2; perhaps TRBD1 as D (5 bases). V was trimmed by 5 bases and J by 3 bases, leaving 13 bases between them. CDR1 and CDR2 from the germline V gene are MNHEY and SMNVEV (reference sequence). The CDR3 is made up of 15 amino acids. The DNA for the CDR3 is TGTGCCAGCAGTCCTCAGGGTGAGGACACCGGGGAGCTGTTTTTT. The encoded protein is CASSPQGEDTGELFF.

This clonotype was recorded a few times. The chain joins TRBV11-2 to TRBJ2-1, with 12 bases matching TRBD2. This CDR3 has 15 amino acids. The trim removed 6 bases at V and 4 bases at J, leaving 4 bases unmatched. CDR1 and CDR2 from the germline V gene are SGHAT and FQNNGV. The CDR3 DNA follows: TGTGCCAGCAGTTATACTAGCGGGAGGTACAATGAGCAGTTCTTC. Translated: CASSYTSGRYNEQFF.

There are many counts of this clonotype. The DNA for the CDR3 is TGCGCCAGCAGCTACGAGGGGGCTGAAGCTTTCTTT. Translating gives CASSYEGAEAFF. The rearrangement links TRBV5-1 to TRBJ1-1; weak D call: TRBD1 (6 bases). This CDR3 has 12 amino acids. V was shortened by 3 bases and J by 6 bases, with 9 bases between the two germline ends. In germline, CDR1 is SGHRS, CDR2 YFSETQ.